The rows below give T cell receptor beta chains drawn from one sample of a study of T cell responses to AZD1222 COVID-19 vaccine. The method was immunoSEQ multiplex PCR; TCRdb's version includes in-frame clones alone and lacks a portion of them. The table lists over 100,000 clones, approximately 86% of them singletons. This specimen was peripheral blood, taken on day 0 of AZD1222 vaccination. All receptors come from an adult in good health. CDR3s include the opening cysteine and the closing phenylalanine or tryptophan. The D gene is left open where the match is weak. Clone size is shown for a subset of rows, as once, few, many or a class of expanded clone.

j_gene,v_gene,abundance,d_gene,CDR3aa,CDR3nt
TRBJ2-1,TRBV29-1,NA,NA,CSVGRVLNNEQFF,TGCAGCGTTGGGAGGGTACTCAACAATGAGCAGTTCTTC
TRBJ2-1,TRBV3-1/TRBV3-2,NA,NA,CASSRGYEQFF,TGTGCCAGCAGCCGGGGGTATGAGCAGTTCTTC
TRBJ2-7,TRBV28,NA,TRBD1,CATHPGQGKYEQYF,TGTGCCACACATCCGGGACAGGGGAAATACGAGCAGTACTTC
TRBJ1-1,TRBV10-3,NA,NA,CAISEYTEAFF,TGTGCCATCAGTGAGTATACTGAAGCTTTCTTT
TRBJ2-2,TRBV5-4,few,TRBD2,CASSYGRGSNTGELFF,TGTGCCAGCAGCTACGGGCGGGGGTCGAACACCGGGGAGCTGTTTTTT
TRBJ2-1,TRBV20-1,NA,TRBD2,CSFTSGIGQFF,TGCAGTTTTACTAGCGGGATCGGACAGTTCTTC
TRBJ2-1,TRBV29-1,NA,TRBD2,CSVAGAGASGNPYNEQFF,TGCAGCGTTGCGGGGGCTGGTGCTAGCGGGAACCCCTACAATGAGCAGTTCTTC
TRBJ2-2,TRBV5-1,once,NA,CASSGGDADTGELFF,TGCGCCAGCAGTGGTGGGGACGCCGACACCGGGGAGCTGTTTTTT
TRBJ1-4,TRBV12-3/TRBV12-4,NA,NA,CASSPGGYEKLFF,TGTGCCAGCAGTCCGGGGGGCTATGAAAAACTGTTTTTT
TRBJ1-2,TRBV28,NA,TRBD1,CASSVSDRLGRGYTF,TGTGCCAGCAGTGTATCGGACAGGCTCGGGCGTGGCTACACCTTC
TRBJ1-6,TRBV10-1,NA,NA,CASREDLYNSPLHF,TGCGCCAGCAGGGAGGACCTCTATAATTCACCCCTCCACTTT
TRBJ2-1,TRBV24-1,once,TRBD1,CATSTTQGVHYNEQFF,TGTGCCACCAGCACTACACAGGGGGTCCACTACAATGAGCAGTTCTTC
TRBJ1-5,TRBV6-1,NA,NA,CASSETSEGQPQHF,TGTGCCAGCAGTGAAACGTCAGAGGGACAGCCCCAGCATTTT
TRBJ2-5,TRBV5-4,NA,NA,CASSLPQGGGQETQYF,TGTGCCAGCAGCTTGCCGCAGGGGGGAGGTCAAGAGACCCAGTACTTC
TRBJ2-7,TRBV6-1,NA,NA,CASRPTGFYEQYF,TGTGCCAGCAGACCCACAGGGTTCTACGAGCAGTACTTC
TRBJ2-2,TRBV6-5,NA,NA,CASRQGYTGELFF,TGTGCCAGCAGGCAGGGCTACACCGGGGAGCTGTTTTTT
TRBJ1-3,TRBV3-1/TRBV3-2,NA,NA,CASSQEGGVVGNTIYF,TGTGCCAGCAGCCAAGAGGGGGGGGTTGTTGGAAACACCATATATTTT
TRBJ1-1,TRBV15,NA,NA,CATSRYQNTEAFF,TGTGCCACCAGCCGGTACCAGAACACTGAAGCTTTCTTT
TRBJ1-4,TRBV28,NA,TRBD1,CASGDRGVSANEKLFF,TGTGCCAGCGGGGACAGGGGGGTCTCAGCTAATGAAAAACTGTTTTTT
TRBJ1-6,TRBV4-1,many,TRBD1,CASSQQGTGEQYSPLHF,TGCGCCAGCAGCCAACAGGGGACAGGGGAACAGTATTCACCCCTCCACTTT
TRBJ1-3,TRBV6-2/TRBV6-3,NA,TRBD1,CASSNPDRLSGNTIYF,TGTGCCAGCAGTAACCCGGACAGGCTCTCTGGAAACACCATATATTTT
TRBJ1-6,TRBV19,NA,TRBD1,CASSAGQGFTSPLHF,TGTGCCAGTAGTGCAGGACAGGGATTCACTTCACCCCTCCACTTT
TRBJ2-7,TRBV27,NA,TRBD2,CASSSTRLAGTYEQYF,TGTGCCAGCAGTTCCACGCGACTAGCGGGGACCTACGAGCAGTACTTC
TRBJ1-1,TRBV3-1/TRBV3-2,once,TRBD1,CASSQKQGLAYTEAFF,TGTGCCAGCAGCCAAAAACAGGGGTTGGCGTACACTGAAGCTTTCTTT
TRBJ1-3,TRBV12-3/TRBV12-4,NA,NA,CASSLGGNTIYF,TGTGCCAGCAGCCTCGGAGGAAACACCATATATTTT
TRBJ2-5,TRBV15,NA,NA,CATSNLRGGETQYF,TGTGCCACCAGCAACCTGCGGGGCGGAGAGACCCAGTACTTC
TRBJ2-3,TRBV5-1,NA,NA,CASSPTGDTQYF,TGCGCCAGCAGCCCGACAGGAGATACGCAGTATTTT
TRBJ1-1,TRBV12-3/TRBV12-4,NA,NA,CASSGGTATEAFF,TGTGCCAGCAGTGGTGGGACGGCCACTGAAGCTTTCTTT
TRBJ1-5,TRBV19,few,TRBD1,CASSIDGTGGVVQPQHF,TGTGCCAGTAGTATAGACGGGACAGGGGGTGTTGTTCAGCCCCAGCATTTT
TRBJ2-3,TRBV28,NA,NA,CASSSGGPYTQYF,TGTGCCAGCAGTTCAGGTGGTCCTTATACGCAGTATTTT
TRBJ2-7,TRBV3-1/TRBV3-2,NA,TRBD2,CASSQEAQRESYEQYF,TGTGCCAGCAGCCAAGAGGCCCAGCGGGAGAGTTACGAGCAGTACTTC
TRBJ2-4,TRBV19,NA,NA,CASRDVRAKNIQYF,TGTGCCAGTAGAGACGTGAGGGCCAAAAACATTCAGTACTTC
TRBJ1-2,TRBV2,NA,NA,CASSDLTYGYTF,TGTGCCAGCAGTGACCTCACCTATGGCTACACCTTC
TRBJ2-7,TRBV7-6,NA,TRBD2,CASSLENAGGYEQYF,TGTGCCAGCAGCTTAGAAAACGCGGGAGGCTACGAGCAGTACTTC
TRBJ1-2,TRBV3-1/TRBV3-2,NA,TRBD1,CASSQDLGTGYGYTF,TGTGCCAGCAGCCAAGATTTGGGGACAGGCTATGGCTACACCTTC
TRBJ2-1,TRBV27,NA,TRBD2,CASSLLAGGPYEQFF,TGTGCCAGCAGTTTATTGGCGGGAGGGCCCTATGAGCAGTTCTTC
TRBJ1-1,TRBV7-2,NA,NA,CASSSEGGLNTEAFF,TGTGCCAGCAGCTCAGAGGGGGGGTTGAACACTGAAGCTTTCTTT
TRBJ2-1,TRBV6-4,NA,NA,CASSDGGENNEQFF,TGTGCCAGCAGTGACGGGGGAGAAAACAATGAGCAGTTCTTC
TRBJ1-1,TRBV3-1/TRBV3-2,NA,NA,CASSQAGVGSEAFF,TGTGCCAGCAGCCAAGCAGGAGTTGGGTCTGAAGCTTTCTTT
TRBJ2-3,TRBV6-5,NA,TRBD2,CASSLLAGVKDTQYF,TGTGCCAGCAGTTTACTAGCGGGGGTGAAGGATACGCAGTATTTT
TRBJ1-5,TRBV7-2,NA,NA,CASSSDGANQPQHF,TGTGCCAGCAGCTCGGACGGGGCCAATCAGCCCCAGCATTTT
TRBJ1-1,TRBV18,NA,NA,CASSLAQQNTEAFF,TGTGCCAGCTCACTGGCACAGCAGAACACTGAAGCTTTCTTT
TRBJ1-2,TRBV7-9,NA,NA,CASSRPEGGLGGYTF,TGTGCCAGCAGCCGGCCAGAGGGCGGGCTTGGAGGCTACACCTTC
TRBJ1-2,TRBV28,medium-sized,TRBD1,CASSYTGGGYGYTF,TGTGCCAGCAGCTATACAGGGGGCGGCTATGGCTACACCTTC
TRBJ2-6,TRBV5-1,NA,NA,CASSRIPGTAEANVLTF,TGCGCCAGCAGCCGGATCCCCGGGACGGCGGAGGCCAACGTCCTGACTTTC
TRBJ1-2,TRBV5-6,NA,NA,CASSFGRTYGYTF,TGTGCCAGCAGCTTTGGCAGGACTTATGGCTACACCTTC
TRBJ1-2,TRBV19,NA,NA,CATRIAGFGADPGYTF,TGTGCCACCCGAATAGCCGGTTTTGGGGCAGATCCAGGCTACACCTTC
TRBJ1-1,TRBV5-1,NA,NA,CASSLRQQNTEAFF,TGCGCCAGCAGCTTGCGACAGCAAAACACTGAAGCTTTCTTT
TRBJ1-4,TRBV28,NA,TRBD1,CASSSVGQGDEKLFF,TGTGCCAGCAGTTCGGTGGGACAGGGTGACGAAAAACTGTTTTTT